The source of this TCR beta chain is a study of PD-1 blockade in classical Hodgkin lymphoma. Study observations and caveats: Compared with healthy donors, newly diagnosed patients reportedly showed lower baseline TCR diversity.

Relapse was seen in all patients after autologous stem cell transplantation, and brentuximab vedotin exposure was variable. In regard to this clone: What it binds is not known.

Data came from immunoSEQ multiplex PCR; TCRdb stores just in-frame clones and leaves some out. The table shows roughly 100,000 clones, with around 89% occurring only once. This TCR was recovered from a human donor with classical Hodgkin lymphoma. The input for sequencing was peripheral blood mononuclear cells (PBMCs), taken before the second cycle of nivolumab.

CDR3 nucleotides: TGTGCCAGTACCTCTCTAAGAACAGGGGCCGGGGAAAAACTGTTTTTT. Encoded protein: CASTSLRTGAGEKLFF. The gene calls are TRBV19 and TRBJ1-4, with 7 bases fitting TRBD1. CDR3 length equals 16 residues. Germline lookup yields CDR1 LNHDA and CDR2 SQIVND (reference sequence). J lost 8 bases, V lost 7 bases, and 16 bases had no gene match.